This TCR beta chain was found in a study of blood T cells in healthy people across ages. The germline CDR1 and CDR2 sequences are MNHEY and SVGAGI. The V end lost 2 bases, the J end lost 2 bases, and 3 bases lay between the germline ends. The CDR3 runs 13 residues. With a J-beta primer mix and a sample-barcoded 5' primer, a second PCR ran about 7 to 11 cycles. A 12-random-nucleotide template-switch adaptor tagged each cDNA molecule. TCRdb re-called the 5' RACE reads through MiXCR, storing one row per CDR3 protein. This sample yields 1.5 million to 2 million distinct CDR3 sequences, of which approximately 40% are seen a single time; 20% to 25% belongs to the top ten. Notes on the study in general: Changes in expanded clonotypes were possibly confounded, as the CMV status of donors was unknown.

This clonotype appeared a few times. Antigen: not known. The chain combines TRBV6-5 with TRBJ1-4; D is unresolved. What was sequenced was blood. This TCR came from a human donor in good health. Here the CDR3 DNA reads TGTGCCAGCAGTTACGGGACTAATGAAAAACTGTTTTTT. Protein: CASSYGTNEKLFF.